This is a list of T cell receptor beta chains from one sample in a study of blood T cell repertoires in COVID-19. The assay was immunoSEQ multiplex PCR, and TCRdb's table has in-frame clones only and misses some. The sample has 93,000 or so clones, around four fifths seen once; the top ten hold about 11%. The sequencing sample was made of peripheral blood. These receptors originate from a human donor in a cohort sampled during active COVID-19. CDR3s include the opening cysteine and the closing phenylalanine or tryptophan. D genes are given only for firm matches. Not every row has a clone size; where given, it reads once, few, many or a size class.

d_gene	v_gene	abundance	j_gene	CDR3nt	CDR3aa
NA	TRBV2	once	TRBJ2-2	TGTGCCAGCAGCGTAGGAGGGACTGGGACCGGGGAGCTGTTTTTT	CASSVGGTGTGELFF
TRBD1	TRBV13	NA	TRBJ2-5	TGTGCCAGCAGCTCTTCCCGGACAGGGGGCGGGGAGACCCAGTACTTC	CASSSSRTGGGETQYF
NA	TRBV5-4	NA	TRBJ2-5	TGTGCCAGCAGCTTGGTAGGAGGGACCCGAAAGGCGGAGACCCAGTACTTC	CASSLVGGTRKAETQYF
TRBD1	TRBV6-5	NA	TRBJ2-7	TGTGCCAGCCTCAGGACAGGGGTCATTTACGAGCAGTACTTC	CASLRTGVIYEQYF
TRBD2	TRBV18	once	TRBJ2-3	TGTGCCAGCTCACCATCGCGGGGGGAAGAGGGCACAGATACGCAGTATTTT	CASSPSRGEEGTDTQYF
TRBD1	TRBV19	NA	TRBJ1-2	TGTGCCAGTAGATCCCCGGGACAGGCGAACTATGGCTACACCTTC	CASRSPGQANYGYTF
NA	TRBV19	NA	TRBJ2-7	TGTGCCAGTAGTAGTCAATACAGCAAATACGAGCAGTACTTC	CASSSQYSKYEQYF
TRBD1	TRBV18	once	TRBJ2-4	TGTGCCAGCTCACCACCGGAAGGGGGCCTAAAAAACATTCAGTACTTC	CASSPPEGGLKNIQYF
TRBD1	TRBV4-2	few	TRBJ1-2	TGTGCCAGCAGCCAAAGCAGGACAGGGGACCGGGATGGCTACACCTTC	CASSQSRTGDRDGYTF
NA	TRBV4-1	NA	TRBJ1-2	TGCGCCAGCAGCCAAGATAACAGAAACTATGGCTACACCTTC	CASSQDNRNYGYTF
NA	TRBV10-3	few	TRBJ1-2	TGTGCCATCAGTGAGAATATCAGAAACTATGGCTACACCTTC	CAISENIRNYGYTF
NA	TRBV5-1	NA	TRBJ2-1	TGCGCCAGCAGCCGGGACTCCAATGAGCAGTTCTTC	CASSRDSNEQFF
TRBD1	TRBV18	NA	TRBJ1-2	TGTGCCAGCTCCCTGGACAGGGGGGACTATGGCTACACCTTC	CASSLDRGDYGYTF
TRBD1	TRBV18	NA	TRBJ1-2	TGTGCCAGCTCACCTTACAACAGGGGGGGATCATACTATGGCTACACCTTC	CASSPYNRGGSYYGYTF
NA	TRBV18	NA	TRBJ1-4	TGTGCCAGCTCACCCGGAGGGTCGACTAATGAAAAACTGTTTTTT	CASSPGGSTNEKLFF
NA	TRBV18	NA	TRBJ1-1	TGTGCCAGCTCCCGACTGAGCATCCCAGGAGGCACTGAAGCTTTCTTT	CASSRLSIPGGTEAFF
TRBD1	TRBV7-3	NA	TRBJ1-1	TGTGCCAGCAGCTTAAAGGGGACAGGGGCAGCTGAAGCTTTCTTT	CASSLKGTGAAEAFF
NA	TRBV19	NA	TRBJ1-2	TGTGCCAGTAGTATTTTTCAGGGATCCAACTATGGCTACACCTTC	CASSIFQGSNYGYTF
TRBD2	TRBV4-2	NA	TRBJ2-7	TGTGCCAGCAGCCAAGCCGGGACTAGCGGGCCAAGGACCTACGAGCAGTACTTC	CASSQAGTSGPRTYEQYF
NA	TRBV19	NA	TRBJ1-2	TGTGCCAGTAGTTCCCTGGGACGGGGGAACTATGGCTACACCTTC	CASSSLGRGNYGYTF
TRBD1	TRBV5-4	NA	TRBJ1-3	TGTGCCAGCAGCCGGACAGGGGCGGAATTGGCGAACACCATATATTTT	CASSRTGAELANTIYF
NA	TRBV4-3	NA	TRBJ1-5	TGCGCCAGCAGCCGCGCAGGGGTCTCTGGGGAGCCCCAGCATTTT	CASSRAGVSGEPQHF
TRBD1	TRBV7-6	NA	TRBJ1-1	TGTGCCAGCAGCCGGACAGGGAACACTGAAGCTTTCTTT	CASSRTGNTEAFF
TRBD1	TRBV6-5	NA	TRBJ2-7	TGTGCCAGCAGTCCACAGGGGGTAGGTTTTCGCGAGCAGTACTTC	CASSPQGVGFREQYF
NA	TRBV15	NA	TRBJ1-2	TGTGCCACCAGCAGAGACGGGATGGGGGCTTTCTATGGCTACACCTTC	CATSRDGMGAFYGYTF
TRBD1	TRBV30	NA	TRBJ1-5	TGTGCCTGGAGTGTGGGTGACAGGGCTAATCAGCCCCAGCATTTT	CAWSVGDRANQPQHF
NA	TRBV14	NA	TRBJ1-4	TGTGCCAGCAGCCCAGGATCGCTATCAACTAATGAAAAACTGTTTTTT	CASSPGSLSTNEKLFF
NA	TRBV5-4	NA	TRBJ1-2	TGTGCCAGCAGCACCGGGACTTCCCCCTATGGCTACACCTTC	CASSTGTSPYGYTF
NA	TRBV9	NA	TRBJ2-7	TGTGCCAGCAGCGTAGAGGCGGAATCCTACGAGCAGTACTTC	CASSVEAESYEQYF
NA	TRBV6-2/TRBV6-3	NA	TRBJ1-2	TGTGCCAGCAGTTACAAGGGGCCCTATGGCTACACCTTC	CASSYKGPYGYTF
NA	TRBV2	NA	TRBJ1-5	TGTGCCAGCAAAAGGATACCCCGGGACACATATAGCAATCAGCCCCAGCATTTT	CASKRIPRDTYSNQPQHF
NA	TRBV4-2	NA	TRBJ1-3	TGTGCCAGCAGCCAAGTTAGCTTTGGCATAACTGGAAACACCATATATTTT	CASSQVSFGITGNTIYF
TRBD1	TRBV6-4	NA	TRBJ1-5	TGTGCCAGCAGTGTGTCCAGGGGGCTAGGTAATCAGCCCCAGCATTTT	CASSVSRGLGNQPQHF
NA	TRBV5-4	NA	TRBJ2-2	TGTGCCAGCAGCCCGGACTACAGGGGCACCGGGGAGCTGTTTTTT	CASSPDYRGTGELFF
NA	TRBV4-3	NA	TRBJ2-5	TGCGCCAGCAGCCAAGACCCTCTGCGACAAGAGACCCAGTACTTC	CASSQDPLRQETQYF
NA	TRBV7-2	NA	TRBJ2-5	TGTGCCAGCAGCTTAGGGGCGAGCAGGCAGACCCAGTACTTC	CASSLGASRQTQYF
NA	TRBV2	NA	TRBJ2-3	TGTGCCAGCAGAGACCCAGGGGCCACAGATACGCAGTATTTT	CASRDPGATDTQYF
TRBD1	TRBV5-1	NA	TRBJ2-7	TGCGCCAGCAGGGGAGGGACAGGGCCCTACGAGCAGTACTTC	CASRGGTGPYEQYF
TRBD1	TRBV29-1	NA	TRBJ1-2	TGCAGCGTCCCGGCCAATACCGGGACAGGGGCTGGAGGCTACACCTTC	CSVPANTGTGAGGYTF
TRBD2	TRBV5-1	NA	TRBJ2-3	TGCGCCAGCAGCTTGGTTAGCGGGGGAGTCACAGATACGCAGTATTTT	CASSLVSGGVTDTQYF
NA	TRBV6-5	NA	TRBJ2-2	TGTGCCAGCAGTTACTCGATGGGGCGGAACACCGGGGAGCTGTTTTTT	CASSYSMGRNTGELFF
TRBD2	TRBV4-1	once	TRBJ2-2	TGCGCCAGCAGCCAAGATTCGACTAGCACCCGGGAGCTGTTTTTT	CASSQDSTSTRELFF
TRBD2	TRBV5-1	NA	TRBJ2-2	TGCGCCAGCACCCGCATAAACGGGGGGGCGAACACCGGGGAGCTGTTTTTT	CASTRINGGANTGELFF
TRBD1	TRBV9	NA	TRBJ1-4	TGTGCCAGCAGCCCAATGGGGGGACAGCTTAATGAAAAACTGTTTTTT	CASSPMGGQLNEKLFF
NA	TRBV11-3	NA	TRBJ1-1	TGTGCCAGCAGCTTTTCCTCGGGCACTGAAGCTTTCTTT	CASSFSSGTEAFF
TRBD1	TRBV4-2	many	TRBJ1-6	TGTGCCAGCAGCTGGGACAGGAGTAATTCACCCCTCCACTTT	CASSWDRSNSPLHF
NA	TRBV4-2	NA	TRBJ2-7	TGTGCCAGCAGCCCAACCAGGGCCAGGAGAACCTACGAGCAGTACTTC	CASSPTRARRTYEQYF
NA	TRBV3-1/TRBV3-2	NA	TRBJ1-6	TGTGCCAGCAGCCACGACAGGTTAATGGGACCCCTCCACTTT	CASSHDRLMGPLHF
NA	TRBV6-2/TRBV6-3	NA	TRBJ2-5	TGTGCCAGCAGACCTGGGACAAGGGGGGAGACCCAGTACTTC	CASRPGTRGETQYF
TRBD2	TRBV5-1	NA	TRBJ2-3	TGCGCCAGCAGCTTAACTCCCCGGCGGGGGGATGGCGATACGCAGTATTTT	CASSLTPRRGDGDTQYF